These 8 T cell receptor beta chains share one sample of origin, sequenced in a study of CD8+ T cells in alopecia areata. RNA extraction and reverse transcription yielded cDNA as sequencing template. Sequenced by immunoSEQ multiplex PCR; TCRdb stores in-frame clones only, minus some. The table includes 110,000 to 150,000 clones, roughly 64% detected once. This specimen consisted of CD4+ T cells sorted from blood, obtained at week 0. The origin of the receptors is a human donor with alopecia areata.

Here the CDR3 reads CATPPRHGAPTAKYF. The CDR3 DNA is TGTGCCACCCCGCCCAGGCATGGGGCTCCGACTGCAAAGTACTTC. This rearrangement joins TRBV27 to TRBJ2-7; D may be TRBD1 (5 bases). Germline loops: CDR1 MNHEY, CDR2 SMNVEV (reference sequence). V lost 10 bases and J lost 11, with 30 bases in between. The CDR3 runs to 15 residues.

The V and J genes are TRBV6-5 and TRBJ1-2, with D hard to call. Germline CDR1 and CDR2: MNHEY and SVGAGI. This CDR3 contains 14 residues. The V end lost 5 bases, the J end lost 4 bases, and 14 bases lay between the germline ends. The CDR3 loop reads CASSPGSLSYGYTF. The CDR3 DNA follows: TGTGCCAGCAGTCCAGGCTCCCTAAGCTATGGCTACACCTTC.

The chain links TRBV29-1 to TRBJ2-7; tentative D call: TRBD1 (5 bases). The V end lost 4 bases, the J end lost 5 bases, and 12 bases lay between the germline ends. The CDR3 is 12 residues long. CDR1 is SQVTM and CDR2 is ANQGSEA in the germline V gene. The CDR3 reads CSVVDVGDEQYF. The CDR3 DNA is TGCAGCGTTGTGGATGTAGGGGACGAGCAGTACTTC.

The chain combines TRBV9 with TRBJ1-2; D not certain. The CDR3 is 15 amino acids. V lost 3 bases and J 2 bases, leaving 14 bases between the germline ends. Per germline, CDR1 SGDLS and CDR2 YYNGEE. The CDR3 nucleotides read TGTGCCAGCAGCGCCACCATGTCTGGGAACTATGGCTACACCTTC. This translates into CASSATMSGNYGYTF.

This sequence joins TRBV15 and TRBJ1-1; 8 bases match TRBD1. This CDR3 has 15 residues. V lost 0 bases to trimming and J lost 3 bases; unmatched junction nucleotides: 3. Germline values: CDR1 LNHNV, CDR2 YYDKDF (reference sequence). The CDR3 DNA reads TGTGCCACCAGCAGAGACGGACAGGGCTACACTGAAGCTTTCTTT. This translates into CATSRDGQGYTEAFF.

The genes are TRBV5-6 and TRBJ2-7, with TRBD2 identical over 13 bases. This CDR3 comprises 15 residues. J was trimmed by 9 bases and V by 4 bases; bases with no gene match: 10. Per germline, CDR1 SGHDT and CDR2 YYEEEE. In DNA form, the CDR3 reads TGTGCCAGCAGCGGCGGACTAGCGGGGGCCCGCGGGCAGTACTTC. This codes for CASSGGLAGARGQYF.

This sequence joins TRBV7-2 and TRBJ2-7; the D gene is possibly TRBD2 (5 bases). CDR3 length: 15 amino acids. Germline V gene sequence: CDR1 SGHTA, CDR2 FQGNSA. With 5 bases removed from V and 2 bases from J, the gap between germline ends came to 16 bases. The CDR3 DNA sequence: TGTGCCAGCAGCCCCTCGAGGGAGCGGCCCTACGAGCAGTACTTC. Protein: CASSPSRERPYEQYF.

The chain uses TRBV5-4 and TRBJ1-2, with D possibly being TRBD1 (5 bases). Germline loops: CDR1 SGHNT, CDR2 YYREEE (reference sequence). There are 15 residues in the CDR3. The V and J ends lost 0 bases and 1 base respectively, with 10 bases between them. The CDR3 region has the DNA TGTGCCAGCAGCTTGGCCGGGGCGCGTAACTATGGCTACACCTTC. Translating gives CASSLAGARNYGYTF.